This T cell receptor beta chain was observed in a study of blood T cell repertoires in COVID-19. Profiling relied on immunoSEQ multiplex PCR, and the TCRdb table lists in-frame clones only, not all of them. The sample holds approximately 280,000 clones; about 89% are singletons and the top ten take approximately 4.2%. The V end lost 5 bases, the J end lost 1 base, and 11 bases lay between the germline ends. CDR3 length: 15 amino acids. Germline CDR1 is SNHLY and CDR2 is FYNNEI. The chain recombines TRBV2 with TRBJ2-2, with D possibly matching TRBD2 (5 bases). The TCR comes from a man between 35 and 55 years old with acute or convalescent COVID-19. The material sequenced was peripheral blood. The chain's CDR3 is CASSQRTGNTGELFF. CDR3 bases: TGTGCCAGCAGTCAGCGGACTGGGAACACCGGGGAGCTGTTTTTT.